Presented here are 5 T cell receptor beta chains from one specimen sequenced in a study of CD8+ T cells in alopecia areata. Investigators isolated RNA and reverse transcribed it into cDNA to act as the sequencing template. TCRdb's table, derived via immunoSEQ multiplex PCR, lists solely in-frame clones and lacks some. Observed in the sample are 270,000 or so clones, none of them singletons. CD4, CD8alpha, NKG2D, NKG2ACE and other markers were used to sort pooled cutaneous lymph node cells. Sequencing used CD4+ T cells sorted from a lymph node. The origin of the receptors is a C3H/HeJ mouse with alopecia areata. Strain haplotype at MHC: H2-k.

With regard to this clone: Here the gene names and germline are mouse. The CDR3 sequence is CASSLPGLGSYEQYF. CDR3 DNA (partial): TGTGCCAGCAGTCTCCCGGGACTGGGCTCCTAT. The rearrangement links TRBV13-3 to TRBJ2-7, with 9 bases lining up with TRBD2. The read falls 4 residues short of the CDR3 end, and the missing part is taken from the germline J gene. Germline V gene data show CDR1 as NNHDY and CDR2 as SYVADS. The CDR3 totals 15 residues. The junction had 5 bases not matched to a gene; V was cut back by 4 bases and J by 0 bases.

A word on this clone: The listed genes are named as in mouse. Read data end 4 residues before the CDR3 end; the end is taken from the germline J gene. The chain has TRBV31 and TRBJ1-1; 7 bases align to TRBD1. The CDR3 runs 13 residues. The V gene's germline CDR1 is GKSSPN and CDR2 SITVG. The junction had 4 bases not matched to a gene; V was cut back by 2 bases and J by 4 bases. CDR3 DNA (partial): TGTGCCTGGAGTACAGGGGCGGTCACA. Protein: CAWSTGAVT. The entire CDR3 protein reads CAWSTGAVTEVFF.

This clone was seen only a few times. The gene symbols are mouse symbols. The CDR3 goes on 4 residues after the read ends, and that part is filled in from the germline J gene. Within the sample, other DNA sequences also encode this same CDR3. The chain is built from TRBV19 and TRBJ1-2, with D possibly being TRBD1 (6 bases). The V end was cut by 5 bases, the J end by 0 bases, with 8 bases between. Germline V gene data show CDR1 as FNHDT and CDR2 as SITEND (reference sequence). CDR3 size: 13 residues. The part of the CDR3 DNA that was read is TGTGCCAGCAGGGGGACACCAAACTCC. Protein: CASRGTPNS. The complete CDR3 protein is CASRGTPNSDYTF.

Only a few counts were recorded for this clone. The gene names given are mouse names. The read falls 4 residues short of the CDR3 end, and the missing part is taken from the germline J gene. The gene calls are TRBV13-2 and TRBJ2-3, with 10 bases aligning to TRBD2. This CDR3 is 16 amino acids long. CDR1 is NNHNN, CDR2 SYGAGS, per germline (reference sequence). With V trimmed by 5 bases and J by 0 bases, 6 bases remained unmatched. The CDR3 DNA, read in part, is TGTGCCAGCGGCCCCACTGGGGGGGTTAGTGCAGAA. Its protein product is CASGPTGGVSAE. The whole CDR3 protein reads CASGPTGGVSAETLYF.

As concerns this clone: Germline and genes: mouse. The CDR3 extends 4 residues past the end of the read, so its final part is completed from the germline J gene. The gene calls are TRBV5 and TRBJ2-3; 12 bases match TRBD1. The V gene's germline CDR1 is LGHNA and CDR2 YNLKQL (reference sequence). Losses at the gene ends were 3 bases for V and 1 base for J; bases not matched to a gene: 5. The CDR3 runs 17 residues. CDR3 in amino acids: CASSQSGQGAGAETLYF. CDR3 DNA (partial): TGTGCCAGCAGCCAGTCGGGACAGGGGGCAGGTGCAGAA.